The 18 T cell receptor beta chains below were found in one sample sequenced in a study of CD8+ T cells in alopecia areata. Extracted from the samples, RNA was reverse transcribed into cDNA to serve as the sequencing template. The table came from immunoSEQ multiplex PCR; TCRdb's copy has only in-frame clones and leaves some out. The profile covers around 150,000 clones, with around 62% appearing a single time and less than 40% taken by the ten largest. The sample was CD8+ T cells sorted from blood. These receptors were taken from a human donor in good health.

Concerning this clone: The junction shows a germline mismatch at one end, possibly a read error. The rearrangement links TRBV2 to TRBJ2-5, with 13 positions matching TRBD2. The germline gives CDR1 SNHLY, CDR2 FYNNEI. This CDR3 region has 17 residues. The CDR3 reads CASSGATSGRGQGTQYF. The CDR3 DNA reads TGTGCCAGCAGTGGGGCAACTAGCGGGAGGGGCCAAGGGACCCAGTACTTC.

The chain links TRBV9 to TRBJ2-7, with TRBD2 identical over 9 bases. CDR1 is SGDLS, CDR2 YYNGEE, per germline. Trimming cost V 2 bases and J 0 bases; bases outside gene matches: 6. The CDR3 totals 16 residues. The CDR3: CASSVSPSGTSYEQYF. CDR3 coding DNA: TGTGCCAGCAGCGTCTCCCCTAGCGGGACCTCCTACGAGCAGTACTTC.

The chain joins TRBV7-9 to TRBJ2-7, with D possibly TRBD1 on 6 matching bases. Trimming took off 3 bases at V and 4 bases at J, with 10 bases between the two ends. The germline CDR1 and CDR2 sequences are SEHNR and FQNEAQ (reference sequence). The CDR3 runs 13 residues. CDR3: CASSFQGSYEQYF. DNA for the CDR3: TGTGCCAGCAGCTTTCAGGGGAGTTACGAGCAGTACTTC.

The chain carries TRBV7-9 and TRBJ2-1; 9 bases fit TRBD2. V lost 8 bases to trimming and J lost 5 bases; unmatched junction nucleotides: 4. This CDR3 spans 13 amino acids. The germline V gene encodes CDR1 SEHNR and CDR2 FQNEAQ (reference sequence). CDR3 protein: CASLPSGDNEQFF. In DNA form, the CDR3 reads TGTGCCAGCCTTCCTAGCGGGGACAATGAGCAGTTCTTC. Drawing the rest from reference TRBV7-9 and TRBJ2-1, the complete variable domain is DTGVSQNPRHKITKRGQNVTFRCDPISEHNRLYWYRQTLGQGPEFLTYFQNEAQLEKSRLLSDRFSAERPKGSFSTLEIQRTEQGDSAMYLCASLPSGDNEQFFGPGTRLTVL.

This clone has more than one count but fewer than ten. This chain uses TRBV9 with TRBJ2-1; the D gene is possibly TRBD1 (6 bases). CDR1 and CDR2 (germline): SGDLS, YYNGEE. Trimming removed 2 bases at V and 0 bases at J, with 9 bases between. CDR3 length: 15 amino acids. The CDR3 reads CASSVRQDSYNEQFF. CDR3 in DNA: TGTGCCAGCAGCGTCCGACAGGACTCCTACAATGAGCAGTTCTTC.

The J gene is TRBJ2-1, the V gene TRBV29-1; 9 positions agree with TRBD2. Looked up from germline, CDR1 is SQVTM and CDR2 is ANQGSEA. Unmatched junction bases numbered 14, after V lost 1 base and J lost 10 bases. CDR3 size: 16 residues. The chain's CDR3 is CSVEVRGREGPREQFF. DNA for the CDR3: TGCAGCGTTGAAGTACGAGGGCGGGAGGGCCCACGGGAGCAGTTCTTC.

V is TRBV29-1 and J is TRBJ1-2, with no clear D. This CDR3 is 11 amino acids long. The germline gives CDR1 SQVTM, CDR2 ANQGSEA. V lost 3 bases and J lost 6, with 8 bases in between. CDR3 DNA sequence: TGCAGCGTTGACAAGAGGGATGGCTACACCTTC. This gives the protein CSVDKRDGYTF.

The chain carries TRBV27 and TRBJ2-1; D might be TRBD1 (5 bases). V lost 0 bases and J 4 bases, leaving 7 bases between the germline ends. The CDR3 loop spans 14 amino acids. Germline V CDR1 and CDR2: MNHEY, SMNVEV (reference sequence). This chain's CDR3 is CASSLSDTYNEQFF. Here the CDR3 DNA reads TGTGCCAGCAGTTTATCGGACACGTACAATGAGCAGTTCTTC.

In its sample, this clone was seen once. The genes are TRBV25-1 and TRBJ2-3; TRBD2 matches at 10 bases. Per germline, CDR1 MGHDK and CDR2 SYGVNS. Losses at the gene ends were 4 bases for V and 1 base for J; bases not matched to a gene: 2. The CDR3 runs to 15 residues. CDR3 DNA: TGTGCCAGCAGTGGGGGGACTAGCGGCACAGATACGCAGTATTTT. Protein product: CASSGGTSGTDTQYF.

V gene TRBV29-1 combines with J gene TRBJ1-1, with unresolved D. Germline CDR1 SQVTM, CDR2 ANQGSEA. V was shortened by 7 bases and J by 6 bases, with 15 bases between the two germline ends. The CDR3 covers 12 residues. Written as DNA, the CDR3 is TGCAGCGGTTGGGAAGGAGGCGCTGAAGCTTTCTTT. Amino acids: CSGWEGGAEAFF.

As DNA, the CDR3 is TGTGCCAGCAGCGTAGTAACAGGGATGACTGAAGCTTTCTTT. This sequence encodes CASSVVTGMTEAFF. The rearrangement uses TRBV9 and TRBJ1-1, with TRBD1 as a possible D gene (6 bases). This CDR3 region has 14 residues. V shed 0 bases and J shed 5 bases, with 11 bases lying between them. The germline V gene encodes CDR1 SGDLS and CDR2 YYNGEE. Together with reference TRBV9 and TRBJ1-1, the CDR3 gives the full variable domain: DSGVTQTPKHLITATGQRVTLRCSPRSGDLSVYWYQQSLDQGLQFLIQYYNGEERAKGNILERFSAQQFPDLHSELNLSSLELGDSALYFCASSVVTGMTEAFFGQGTRLTVV.

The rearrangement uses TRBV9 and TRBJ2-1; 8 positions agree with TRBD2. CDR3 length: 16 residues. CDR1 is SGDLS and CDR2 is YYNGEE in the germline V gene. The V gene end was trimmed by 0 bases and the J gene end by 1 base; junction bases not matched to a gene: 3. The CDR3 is CASSVGGGRSYNEQFF. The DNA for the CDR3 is TGTGCCAGCAGCGTAGGGGGCGGGAGGTCCTACAATGAGCAGTTCTTC. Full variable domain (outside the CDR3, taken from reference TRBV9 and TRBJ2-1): DSGVTQTPKHLITATGQRVTLRCSPRSGDLSVYWYQQSLDQGLQFLIQYYNGEERAKGNILERFSAQQFPDLHSELNLSSLELGDSALYFCASSVGGGRSYNEQFFGPGTRLTVL.

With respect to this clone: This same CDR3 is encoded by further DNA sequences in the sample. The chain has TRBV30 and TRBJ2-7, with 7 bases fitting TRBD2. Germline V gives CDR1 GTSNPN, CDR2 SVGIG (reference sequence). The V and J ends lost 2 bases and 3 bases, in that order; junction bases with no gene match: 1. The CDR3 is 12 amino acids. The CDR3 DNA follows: TGTGCCTGGAGTCCGGGGGGCTACGAGCAGTACTTC. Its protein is CAWSPGGYEQYF. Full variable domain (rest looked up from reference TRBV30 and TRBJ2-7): SQTIHQWPATLVQPVGSPLSLECTVEGTSNPNLYWYRQAAGRGLQLLFYSVGIGQISSEVPQNLSASRPQDRQFILSSKKLLLSDSGFYLCAWSPGGYEQYFGPGTRLTVT.

In DNA form, the CDR3 reads TGTGCCAGCAGCCCCGGCGGGAACTACGAGCAGTACTTC. Amino acids: CASSPGGNYEQYF. This chain links TRBV7-6 with TRBJ2-7; perhaps TRBD2 as D (6 bases). Trimming removed 5 bases from V and 3 bases from J, with 11 bases in between. The CDR3 sequence is 13 residues long. CDR1 and CDR2 (germline): SGHVS, FNYEAQ.

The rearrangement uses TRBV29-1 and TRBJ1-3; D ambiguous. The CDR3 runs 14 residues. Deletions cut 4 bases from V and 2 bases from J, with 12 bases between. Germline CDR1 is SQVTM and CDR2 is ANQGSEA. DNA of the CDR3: TGCAGCGTTGTCAGTCTCGAACCTGGAAACACCATATATTTT. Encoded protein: CSVVSLEPGNTIYF.

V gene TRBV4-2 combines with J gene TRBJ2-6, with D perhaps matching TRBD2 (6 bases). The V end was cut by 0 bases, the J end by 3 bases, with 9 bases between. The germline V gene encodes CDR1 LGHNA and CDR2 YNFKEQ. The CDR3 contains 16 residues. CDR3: CASSQDGEVGANVLTF. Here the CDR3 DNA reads TGTGCCAGCAGCCAAGATGGGGAGGTTGGGGCCAACGTCCTGACTTTC.

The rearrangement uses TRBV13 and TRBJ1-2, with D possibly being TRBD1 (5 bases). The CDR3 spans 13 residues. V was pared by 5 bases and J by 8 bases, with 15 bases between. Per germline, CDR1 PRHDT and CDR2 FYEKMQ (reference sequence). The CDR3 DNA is TGTGCCAGCAGCGAACAGGATTCTCGCGGCTACACCTTC. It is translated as CASSEQDSRGYTF.

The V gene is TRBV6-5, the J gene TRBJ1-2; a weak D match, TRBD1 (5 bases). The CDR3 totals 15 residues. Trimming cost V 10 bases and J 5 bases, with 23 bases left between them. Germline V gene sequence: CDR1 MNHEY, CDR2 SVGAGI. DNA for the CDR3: TGTGCCACGGGAGCAATCGGGACCGATAGGTATGGCTACACCTTC. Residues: CATGAIGTDRYGYTF.